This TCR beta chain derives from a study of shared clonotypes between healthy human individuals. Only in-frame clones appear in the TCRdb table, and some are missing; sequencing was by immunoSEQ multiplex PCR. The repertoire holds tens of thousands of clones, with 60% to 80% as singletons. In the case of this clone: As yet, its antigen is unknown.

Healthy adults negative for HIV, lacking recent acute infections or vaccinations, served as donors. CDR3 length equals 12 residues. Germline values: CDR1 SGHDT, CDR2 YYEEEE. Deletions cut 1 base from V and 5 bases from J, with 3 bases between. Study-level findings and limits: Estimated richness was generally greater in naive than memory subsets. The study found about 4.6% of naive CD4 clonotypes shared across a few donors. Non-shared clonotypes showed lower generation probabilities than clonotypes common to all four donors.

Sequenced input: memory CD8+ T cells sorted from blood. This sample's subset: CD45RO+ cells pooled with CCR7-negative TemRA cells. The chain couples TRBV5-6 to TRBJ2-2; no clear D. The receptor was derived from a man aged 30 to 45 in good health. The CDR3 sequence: CASSLTTGELFF. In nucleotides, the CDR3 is TGTGCCAGCAGCTTGACGACCGGGGAGCTGTTTTTT.